This record covers a single T cell receptor beta chain. Living in under 30 US areas, the participants were between roughly 18 and 90 years of age. What the recovered Cohort 3 donors had was two negative PCRs, clearance, or symptom resolution. This entry is derived from a study of blood T cell repertoires in COVID-19. Background on the study: Nucleic acid was either cDNA or gDNA, and it came from T cells, B-cell-depleted T cells, or PBMCs.

Germline assignment: CDR1 SEHNR and CDR2 FQNEAQ (reference sequence). Unmatched junction bases numbered 3, after V lost 10 bases and J lost 3 bases. This CDR3 is built from 12 residues. Original data processing: By means of reference gene primer amplification, nucleated cell counts were estimated. The table came from immunoSEQ multiplex PCR; TCRdb's copy has only in-frame clones and leaves some out. V and J calls and clone size come straight from that table; D and trimming were deduced from the DNA. The table records about 200,000 clones, about 90% of them present only once. The rearrangement joins TRBV7-9 to TRBJ2-1, with 7 bases identical to TRBD1. Material for sequencing was PBMCs or T cells enriched from blood (not recorded which). The sequence came from a man aged 25 to 40 who had recovered from COVID-19. CDR3 protein: CATRDSYNEQFF. In nucleotides, the CDR3 is TGTGCCACCCGGGACAGCTACAATGAGCAGTTCTTC.